The T cell receptor beta chain under discussion was sequenced for a study of T cells in Graves' hyperthyroidism and ophthalmopathy. The germline V and J ends were trimmed by 7 bases and 1 base, with 16 bases remaining between them. The CDR3 is made up of 15 amino acids. Germline V gives CDR1 LNHDA, CDR2 SQIVND (reference sequence). Of note for this clonotype: Antigen unknown.

Amplification targeted TCR beta CDR3 regions from RNA transcripts. A set of HTBI primers served as the primers for a first-round RT-PCR of the TCR CDR3. TCRdb reanalysed the multiplex PCR reads using MiXCR and keeps one entry per CDR3 protein. In the table there are around 490,000 distinct CDR3 sequences, 20% of which are singletons. The study's findings and limits: Most expanded thyroid clonotypes above 0.001 also appeared in blood.

The V call is TRBV19, the J call TRBJ1-1, with D possibly TRBD1 on 6 matching bases. The clonotype originates from a man aged 35 to 55 with Graves' ophthalmopathy. Sequencing was done on a sample of blood. The CDR3 loop reads CASKWTGQTNTEAFF. In nucleotides, the CDR3 is TGTGCCAGTAAGTGGACGGGACAAACGAACACTGAAGCTTTCTTT.